The clone carrying this T cell receptor (beta chain) was detected a few times. Antigen: not known. A sample-barcoded 5' primer and a J-beta primer mix were used in a second PCR of about 7 to 11 cycles. Each CDR3 protein gets one entry after TCRdb re-called the 5' RACE reads with MiXCR. The sample carries hundreds of thousands of distinct CDR3 sequences, roughly 41% recorded once. The sample comes from a study of blood T cells in healthy people across ages. Overall study context: About one barcoded TCR beta cDNA was captured per two T cells. Study-wide findings and caveats: No one knew whether donors had CMV, which possibly confounded expanded clonotype changes.

They isolated at least 7 million PBMCs from each sample. Germline CDR1 and CDR2: DFQATT and SNEGSKA (reference sequence). V shed 5 bases and J 10 bases; nucleotides not matched to a gene: 10. The CDR3 is 14 residues long. Input material: blood. The V call is TRBV20-1, the J call TRBJ2-1; 11 nucleotides line up with TRBD2. This sequence originates from an older woman in good health. CDR3 sequence: CSADRLAGGSEQFF. CDR3 nucleotides: TGCAGTGCTGACCGGCTAGCGGGAGGTTCAGAGCAGTTCTTC.